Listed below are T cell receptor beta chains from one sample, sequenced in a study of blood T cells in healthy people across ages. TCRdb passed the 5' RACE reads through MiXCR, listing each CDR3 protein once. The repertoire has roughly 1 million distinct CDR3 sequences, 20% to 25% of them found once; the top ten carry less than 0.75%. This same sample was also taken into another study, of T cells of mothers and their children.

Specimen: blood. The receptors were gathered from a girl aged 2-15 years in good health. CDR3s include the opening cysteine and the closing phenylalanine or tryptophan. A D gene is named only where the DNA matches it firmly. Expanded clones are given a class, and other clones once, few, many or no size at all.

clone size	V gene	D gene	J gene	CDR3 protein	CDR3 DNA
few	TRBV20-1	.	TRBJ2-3	CSARGPGAADTQYF	TGCAGTGCGCGCGGACCGGGGGCAGCAGATACGCAGTATTTT
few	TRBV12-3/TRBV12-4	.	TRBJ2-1	CASSIPLGNEQLF	TGTGCCAGCAGCATACCACTAGGCAATGAGCAGCTCTTC
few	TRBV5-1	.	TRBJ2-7	CASSLGTMGYEQYF	TGCGCCAGCAGCTTGGGGACTATGGGCTACGAGCAGTACTTC
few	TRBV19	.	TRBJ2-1	CASSVYSYNEQFF	TGTGCCAGTAGTGTGTACTCTTACAATGAGCAGTTCTTC
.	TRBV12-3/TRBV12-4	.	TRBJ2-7	CASTAGGSGYYEQYF	TGTGCCAGCACGGCCGGGGGTAGCGGTTACTACGAGCAGTACTTC
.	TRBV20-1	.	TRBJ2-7	CSAKPPLGGLYEQYF	TGCAGTGCGAAACCCCCTCTCGGGGGCCTCTACGAGCAGTACTTC
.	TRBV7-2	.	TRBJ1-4	CASSWTGTVEKLFF	TGTGCCAGCAGCTGGACCGGGACCGTCGAAAAACTGTTTTTT
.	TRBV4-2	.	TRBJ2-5	CASSQDPHTTYQETQYF	TGTGCCAGCAGCCAAGATCCGCACACGACGTACCAAGAGACCCAGTACTTC
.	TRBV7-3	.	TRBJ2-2	CANSLLGELFF	TGTGCCAACAGCTTACTAGGGGAGCTGTTTTTT
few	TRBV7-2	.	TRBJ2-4	CASSLISGQANIQYF	TGTGCCAGCAGCTTAATCTCGGGACAAGCAAACATTCAGTACTTC
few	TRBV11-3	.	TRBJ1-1	CASSLESAEAFF	TGTGCCAGCAGCTTAGAATCGGCTGAAGCTTTCTTT
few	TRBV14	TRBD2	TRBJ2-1	CASSQGGGGRDEQFF	TGTGCCAGCAGCCAAGGGGGCGGGGGACGTGATGAGCAGTTCTTC
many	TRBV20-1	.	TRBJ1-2	CSARADGNYGYTF	TGCAGTGCTAGGGCAGATGGAAACTATGGCTACACCTTC
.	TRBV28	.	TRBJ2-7	CASRMSDGYTYEQYF	TGTGCCAGCAGAATGTCAGATGGCTACACCTACGAGCAGTACTTC
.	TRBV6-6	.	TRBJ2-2	CASSYFSGANTGELFF	TGTGCCAGCAGTTACTTCTCGGGAGCGAACACCGGGGAGCTGTTTTTT
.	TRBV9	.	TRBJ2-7	CASSVAGDSSYEQYF	TGTGCCAGCAGCGTAGCGGGGGATAGCTCCTACGAGCAGTACTTC
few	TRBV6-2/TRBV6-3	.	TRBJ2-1	CASSPLLVGEQFF	TGTGCCAGCAGTCCCCTTCTAGTCGGGGAGCAGTTCTTC
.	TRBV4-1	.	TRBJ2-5	CASSHTGKEETQHF	TGCGCCAGCAGCCATACAGGGAAGGAAGAGACCCAGCACTTC
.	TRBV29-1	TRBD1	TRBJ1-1	CSVALWFAGGGGAFF	TGCAGCGTTGCTCTATGGTTTGCAGGGGGCGGAGGAGCTTTCTTT
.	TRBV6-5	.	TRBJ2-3	CASRPRVPSTDTQYF	TGTGCCAGCAGACCCCGTGTTCCGAGCACAGATACGCAGTATTTT
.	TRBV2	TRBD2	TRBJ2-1	CASSAQGAGGEEQFF	TGTGCCAGCAGTGCCCAGGGAGCGGGGGGGGAGGAGCAGTTCTTC
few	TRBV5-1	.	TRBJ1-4	CASSRTFATNEKLFF	TGCGCCAGCAGCCGGACGTTTGCAACTAATGAAAAACTGTTTTTT
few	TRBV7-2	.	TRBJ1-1	CASSSLRDVELEAFF	TGTGCCAGCAGCTCGCTCCGGGACGTGGAACTTGAAGCTTTCTTT
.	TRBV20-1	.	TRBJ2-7	CSAATRDWASYEQYF	TGCAGTGCTGCTACCCGGGACTGGGCCTCCTACGAGCAGTACTTC
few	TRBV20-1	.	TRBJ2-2	CSARDLLGKNTGELFF	TGCAGTGCTAGAGATCTACTAGGAAAGAACACCGGGGAGCTGTTTTTT
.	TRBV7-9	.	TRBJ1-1	CASSPEVERYHTEAFF	TGTGCCAGCAGCCCAGAGGTGGAACGTTATCACACTGAAGCTTTCTTT
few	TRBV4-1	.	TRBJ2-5	CASSQEYGTLQETQYF	TGCGCCAGCAGCCAAGAATACGGGACGCTCCAAGAGACCCAGTACTTC
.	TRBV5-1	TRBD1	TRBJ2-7	CASSKRTGLNEQYF	TGCGCCAGCAGCAAAAGGACAGGGTTGAACGAGCAGTACTTC
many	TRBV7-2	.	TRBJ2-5	CASSLDGRGRGYQETQYF	TGTGCCAGCAGCTTAGACGGCCGGGGGAGGGGGTACCAAGAGACCCAGTACTTC
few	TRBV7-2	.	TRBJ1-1	CASSVRGGSNTEAFF	TGTGCCAGCAGCGTAAGGGGAGGTTCGAACACTGAAGCTTTCTTT
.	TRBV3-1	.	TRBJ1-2	CASSQEGRGDGYTF	TGTGCCAGCAGCCAAGAAGGCAGGGGTGATGGCTACACCTTC
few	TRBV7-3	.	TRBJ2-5	CASSYGRGGQETQYF	TGTGCCAGCAGCTACGGCAGGGGGGGGCAAGAGACCCAGTACTTC
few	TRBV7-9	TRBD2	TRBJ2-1	CASSRLAGLNEQFF	TGTGCCAGCAGCCGACTAGCGGGGCTCAATGAGCAGTTCTTC
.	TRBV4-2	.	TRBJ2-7	CASSQYRQTDYEQYF	TGTGCCAGCAGCCAATACCGACAGACAGACTACGAGCAGTACTTC
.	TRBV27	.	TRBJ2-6	CASSRSYSGANVLTF	TGTGCCAGCAGTCGCTCCTACTCTGGGGCCAACGTCCTGACTTTC
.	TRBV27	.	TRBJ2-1	CASTHGGLTYNEQFF	TGTGCCAGCACCCATGGGGGCCTTACCTACAATGAGCAGTTCTTC
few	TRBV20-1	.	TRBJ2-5	CSARDKFGQGETQYF	TGCAGTGCTAGAGATAAATTTGGCCAGGGAGAGACCCAGTACTTC
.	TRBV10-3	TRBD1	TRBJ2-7	CAISSTGGGYEQYF	TGTGCCATCAGCTCAACAGGGGGCGGGTACGAGCAGTACTTC
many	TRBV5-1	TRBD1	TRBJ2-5	CASSLVLGTDQETQYF	TGCGCCAGCAGCTTGGTATTAGGGACAGATCAAGAGACCCAGTACTTC
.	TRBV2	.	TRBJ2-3	CASSVELAPQYF	TGTGCCAGCAGTGTGGAGCTAGCCCCGCAGTATTTT
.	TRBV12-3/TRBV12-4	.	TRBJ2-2	CASSFSGLNTGELFF	TGTGCCAGCAGTTTTTCGGGGCTAAACACCGGGGAGCTGTTTTTT
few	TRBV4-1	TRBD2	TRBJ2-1	CASSEERWQREDEQFF	TGCGCCAGCAGCGAAGAACGGTGGCAGCGGGAGGATGAGCAGTTCTTC
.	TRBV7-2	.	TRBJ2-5	CASSLQAGNQETQYF	TGTGCCAGCAGCTTACAGGCAGGGAACCAAGAGACCCAGTACTTC
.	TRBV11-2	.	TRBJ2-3	CASSLVSLGDTQYF	TGTGCCAGCAGCTTGGTCTCGCTGGGAGATACGCAGTATTTT
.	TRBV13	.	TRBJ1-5	CASSSQGGSQPQHF	TGTGCCAGCAGCTCGCAGGGAGGAAGTCAGCCCCAGCATTTT
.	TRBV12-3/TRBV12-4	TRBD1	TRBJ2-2	CASSFWTGSANTGELFF	TGTGCCAGCAGTTTCTGGACAGGAAGCGCGAACACCGGGGAGCTGTTTTTT
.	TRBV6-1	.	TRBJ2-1	CASSETLDGQFF	TGTGCCAGCAGTGAAACACTTGATGGGCAGTTCTTC
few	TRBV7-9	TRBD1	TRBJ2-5	CASSFLPGQGEETQYF	TGTGCCAGCAGTTTTCTTCCGGGACAGGGGGAAGAGACCCAGTACTTC
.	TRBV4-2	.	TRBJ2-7	CASSHLADNEQYF	TGTGCCAGCAGCCATCTGGCTGATAACGAGCAGTACTTC
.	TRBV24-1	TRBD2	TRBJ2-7	CATSETGGPAEQYF	TGTGCCACCAGTGAAACGGGGGGGCCGGCCGAGCAGTACTTC
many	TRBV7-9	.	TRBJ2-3	CASSLVGTDTQYF	TGTGCCAGCAGTTTGGTTGGCACAGATACGCAGTATTTT
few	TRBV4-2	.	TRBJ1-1	CASSQDEGYTEAFF	TGTGCCAGCAGCCAAGATGAAGGGTACACTGAAGCTTTCTTT
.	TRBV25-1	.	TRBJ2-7	CASRRGVGASYEQYF	TGTGCCAGCAGACGGGGTGTCGGGGCGTCCTACGAGCAGTACTTC
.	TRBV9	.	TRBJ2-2	CASSVAGGELFF	TGTGCCAGCAGCGTAGCGGGCGGGGAGCTGTTTTTT
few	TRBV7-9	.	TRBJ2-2	CACSLAGFGNTGELFF	TGTGCCTGCAGCTTGGCAGGGTTTGGGAACACCGGGGAGCTGTTTTTT
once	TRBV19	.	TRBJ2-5	CASSAGTAVSETQYF	TGTGCCAGTAGTGCCGGGACGGCAGTTTCGGAGACCCAGTACTTC
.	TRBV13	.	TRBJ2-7	CASLNRGNTYEQYF	TGTGCCAGTCTCAACCGGGGCAATACCTACGAGCAGTACTTC
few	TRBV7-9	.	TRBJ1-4	CASSLKRRTYEKLFF	TGTGCCAGCAGCTTAAAAAGACGAACTTATGAAAAACTGTTTTTT